Detailed here is one TCR beta chain. Its antigen is undetermined. The data belong to a study of blood T cells in healthy people across ages. PCR was performed a second time for about 7 to 12 cycles using a sample-barcoded 5' primer and a J-beta primer mix. TCRdb itself ran the 5' RACE reads through MiXCR, one entry per CDR3 protein. The data contain about 1.4 million distinct CDR3 sequences, 59% of them seen just once; the ten biggest clones take up about 6.7%. Points from the study as a whole: More naive CD4+ cells and higher diversity marked long-lived donors relative to aged donors. Age brought a roughly linear fall in TCR beta diversity measured per million T cells. Unsorted PBMC input precluded a conclusive naive versus antigen-experienced comparison. Expanded clonotype shifts may have been confounded, as the donors had an unknown CMV status.

The CDR3 covers 14 residues. Trimming took off 2 bases at V and 7 bases at J, with 12 bases between the two ends. Germline CDR1 reads MNHEY; CDR2 reads SVGAGI. The TCR comes from a man aged 18 to 30 in good health. This chain uses TRBV6-5 with TRBJ1-5; no clear D. Specimen: blood. The DNA for the CDR3 is TGTGCCAGCAGTTACAGGTCGGGGAGGCAGCCCCAGCATTTT. It codes for CASSYRSGRQPQHF.